This T cell receptor (beta chain) was found in a study of metastatic and nonmetastatic thyroid tumors. For the study at large: The authors compared repertoires across blood and tumor or nodule tissue from malignant and benign thyroid patients.

Patients were all untreated before their thyroid surgery. Regarding the study as a whole: Malignant thyroid tumors reportedly had TCR beta diversity that was significantly higher than in benign nodules, in blood and tumor.

This clone occurred many times. The antigen remains undetermined. TCRdb re-clonotyped the PCR reads via MiXCR. The sample has approximately 39,000 clones; roughly 20% are singletons. The sample comprised blood. This TCR came from a female donor with papillary thyroid cancer or a benign thyroid nodule (not recorded which). Some clones in this sample may be carry-over from other donors' samples.

The CDR3 reads CASSIGASNQPQHF. The CDR3 DNA is TGTGCCAGTAGTATTGGGGCAAGCAATCAGCCCCAGCATTTT. The chain has TRBV19 and TRBJ1-5; tentative D call: TRBD1 (5 bases). The CDR3 contains 14 residues. With 3 bases removed from V and 1 base from J, the gap between germline ends came to 7 bases. Per the germline V gene, CDR1 is LNHDA and CDR2 is SQIVND (reference sequence).